These T cell receptor beta chains were read from a single sample in a study of radiotherapy plus CTLA-4 blockade in lung cancer. Here immunoSEQ multiplex PCR was the method, and the copy in TCRdb shows in-frame clones only, minus some. The data contain 70,000 to 90,000 clones, 78% of them singletons. Sequenced material: peripheral blood, taken from a patient treated with radiotherapy plus ipilimumab. The receptors come from a human donor with non-small cell lung cancer whose response to radiotherapy plus ipilimumab could not be evaluated. Some clones in this sample may be carry-over from other donors' samples. Both conserved end residues are part of each CDR3. Fields, in order: CDR3 DNA, CDR3 protein, V gene, J gene, clone size, D gene. D genes are given only for firm matches. Size tells how often a clone was seen (once, few, many) or the class of an expanded clone, and some rows leave it out.

CDR3nt: TGCGCCAGCAGCGCCCAACAAATTTCTAACACTGAAGCTTTCTTT; CDR3aa: CASSAQQISNTEAFF; v_gene: TRBV5-1; j_gene: TRBJ1-1; abundance: once; d_gene: NA
CDR3nt: TGCGCCAGCAGCTTGACAGGGTGGAACACTGAAGCTTTCTTT; CDR3aa: CASSLTGWNTEAFF; v_gene: TRBV5-1; j_gene: TRBJ1-1; abundance: NA; d_gene: NA
CDR3nt: TGTGCCAGCAGCCTCCGGACTGAAAGCGGGGAGCTGTTTTTT; CDR3aa: CASSLRTESGELFF; v_gene: TRBV9; j_gene: TRBJ2-2; abundance: NA; d_gene: NA
CDR3nt: TGTGCCAGCAGCTCAGGGACAGGGTTAAATTCACCCCTCCACTTT; CDR3aa: CASSSGTGLNSPLHF; v_gene: TRBV7-9; j_gene: TRBJ1-6; abundance: NA; d_gene: TRBD1
CDR3nt: TGTGCCAGCAGCCCAACAGGGGGCTGGATAGAAAAACTGTTTTTT; CDR3aa: CASSPTGGWIEKLFF; v_gene: TRBV27; j_gene: TRBJ1-4; abundance: NA; d_gene: TRBD1
CDR3nt: TGTGCCAGAGGGGGGGAGGGGCGGGATGAGCAGTTCTTC; CDR3aa: CARGGEGRDEQFF; v_gene: TRBV27; j_gene: TRBJ2-1; abundance: NA; d_gene: NA
CDR3nt: TGTGCCAGCTCATACGACAGGGGGCGCGAAAAACTGTTTTTT; CDR3aa: CASSYDRGREKLFF; v_gene: TRBV18; j_gene: TRBJ1-4; abundance: once; d_gene: TRBD1
CDR3nt: TGTGCCACCAGAGGAGGGCGAGTCACCGGGGAGCTGTTTTTT; CDR3aa: CATRGGRVTGELFF; v_gene: TRBV15; j_gene: TRBJ2-2; abundance: NA; d_gene: NA
CDR3nt: TGTGCCAGCAGCGTATTACGAGACACTGAAGCTTTCTTT; CDR3aa: CASSVLRDTEAFF; v_gene: TRBV9; j_gene: TRBJ1-1; abundance: NA; d_gene: NA
CDR3nt: TGTGCCAGCAGCTCTAGCACAGATACGCAGTATTTT; CDR3aa: CASSSSTDTQYF; v_gene: TRBV7-3; j_gene: TRBJ2-3; abundance: NA; d_gene: NA
CDR3nt: TGTGCCAGCAGTCGACAGGTGAGGGGTAATTCACCCCTCCACTTT; CDR3aa: CASSRQVRGNSPLHF; v_gene: TRBV6-5; j_gene: TRBJ1-6; abundance: NA; d_gene: NA
CDR3nt: TGCGCCAGCAGCCAAGATTTGGAAACTAGCCTGGTCTACGAGCAGTACTTC; CDR3aa: CASSQDLETSLVYEQYF; v_gene: TRBV4-1; j_gene: TRBJ2-7; abundance: NA; d_gene: NA
CDR3nt: TGTGCCACCTCACCCCGGCAGGTCTATGGCTACACCTTC; CDR3aa: CATSPRQVYGYTF; v_gene: TRBV19; j_gene: TRBJ1-2; abundance: NA; d_gene: NA
CDR3nt: TGTGCCAGCAGCCCCCGACAGGGGCATGGCTACACCTTC; CDR3aa: CASSPRQGHGYTF; v_gene: TRBV7-9; j_gene: TRBJ1-2; abundance: few; d_gene: TRBD1
CDR3nt: TGTGCCAGCAGCTTAGGGATTGGTTGGGGAGTTAACAATGAGCAGTTCTTC; CDR3aa: CASSLGIGWGVNNEQFF; v_gene: TRBV11-2; j_gene: TRBJ2-1; abundance: NA; d_gene: NA
CDR3nt: TGCGCCACCGGGACTAGCGGAACAGATACGCAGTATTTT; CDR3aa: CATGTSGTDTQYF; v_gene: TRBV5-1; j_gene: TRBJ2-3; abundance: NA; d_gene: TRBD2
CDR3nt: TGTGCCAGCAGCCTGTCTAGGGGCGGGGGCCAAGAGACCCAGTACTTC; CDR3aa: CASSLSRGGGQETQYF; v_gene: TRBV5-4; j_gene: TRBJ2-5; abundance: NA; d_gene: TRBD2
CDR3nt: TGCGCCAGCAGCCAAGATCTTGATCAGGCCTATAATTCACCCCTCCACTTT; CDR3aa: CASSQDLDQAYNSPLHF; v_gene: TRBV4-3; j_gene: TRBJ1-6; abundance: NA; d_gene: NA
CDR3nt: TGCGCCAGCAGCTTGGACAGGGCAAAAAACACCATATATTTT; CDR3aa: CASSLDRAKNTIYF; v_gene: TRBV5-1; j_gene: TRBJ1-3; abundance: once; d_gene: NA
CDR3nt: TGTGCCAGCAGCCAGGGACAGGGGATGGATCAGCCCCAGCATTTT; CDR3aa: CASSQGQGMDQPQHF; v_gene: TRBV11-2; j_gene: TRBJ1-5; abundance: few; d_gene: TRBD1
CDR3nt: TGTGCCAGCAGCTTTATAGGGGCTTCGTCTGGAAACACCATATATTTT; CDR3aa: CASSFIGASSGNTIYF; v_gene: TRBV5-8; j_gene: TRBJ1-3; abundance: NA; d_gene: NA
CDR3nt: NA; CDR3aa: CASSSSSYGYTF; v_gene: TRBV28; j_gene: TRBJ1-2; abundance: NA; d_gene: NA
CDR3nt: TGTGCCAGTAGTCCCCTCTGGCCTCCAGGGCAAGGAAAGCCCCAGCATTTT; CDR3aa: CASSPLWPPGQGKPQHF; v_gene: TRBV19; j_gene: TRBJ1-5; abundance: NA; d_gene: NA
CDR3nt: TGTGCCAGCAGCCTCGACAGGGGGCAGGGCTACACCTTC; CDR3aa: CASSLDRGQGYTF; v_gene: TRBV28; j_gene: TRBJ1-2; abundance: NA; d_gene: TRBD1
CDR3nt: TGTGTCAGCAGTTACTCGATGACTAGCGGCACAGATACGCAGTATTTT; CDR3aa: CVSSYSMTSGTDTQYF; v_gene: TRBV6-5; j_gene: TRBJ2-3; abundance: NA; d_gene: TRBD2
CDR3nt: TGTGCCAGCAGTGAAGTTTGGACTAGCGGAAGCACAGATACGCAGTATTTT; CDR3aa: CASSEVWTSGSTDTQYF; v_gene: TRBV6-1; j_gene: TRBJ2-3; abundance: once; d_gene: TRBD2
CDR3nt: TGTGCCAGCAGCCCCCGGGGAGGGTGGGACAATGAGCAGTTCTTC; CDR3aa: CASSPRGGWDNEQFF; v_gene: TRBV27; j_gene: TRBJ2-1; abundance: NA; d_gene: TRBD2
CDR3nt: TGTGCCAGCAGCCCAGGGGTCTACGAGCAGTACTTC; CDR3aa: CASSPGVYEQYF; v_gene: TRBV4-2; j_gene: TRBJ2-7; abundance: NA; d_gene: NA
CDR3nt: TGCGCCAGCAGCTTGATAGGGGCAGATACGCAGTATTTT; CDR3aa: CASSLIGADTQYF; v_gene: TRBV5-1; j_gene: TRBJ2-3; abundance: NA; d_gene: NA
CDR3nt: TGTGCCAGCAGTTTATGGGCCCAGGGGCGCGGAGAGCAGTACTTC; CDR3aa: CASSLWAQGRGEQYF; v_gene: TRBV28; j_gene: TRBJ2-5; abundance: NA; d_gene: NA
CDR3nt: TGTGCAAGTCGCCTTCCCGGAGGACTAGCGGGGGGATGGACCAAAAACATTCAGTACTTC; CDR3aa: CASRLPGGLAGGWTKNIQYF; v_gene: TRBV12-2; j_gene: TRBJ2-4; abundance: NA; d_gene: NA
CDR3nt: TGTGCCAGCAGCCCGGTTCTGACAGGGCATGGCTACACCTTC; CDR3aa: CASSPVLTGHGYTF; v_gene: TRBV7-6; j_gene: TRBJ1-2; abundance: NA; d_gene: TRBD1
CDR3nt: TGTGCCAGCAGCGGACTGCCAACCGGGGAGCTGTTTTTT; CDR3aa: CASSGLPTGELFF; v_gene: TRBV7-2; j_gene: TRBJ2-2; abundance: few; d_gene: NA
CDR3nt: TGTGCCAGCAGCTCCTCTCCGGGACAACTGAACACTGAAGCTTTCTTT; CDR3aa: CASSSSPGQLNTEAFF; v_gene: TRBV5-8; j_gene: TRBJ1-1; abundance: NA; d_gene: NA
CDR3nt: TGCGCCAGCAGCTTCCGACAGGGGGCGCGTCAAGAGACCCAGTACTTC; CDR3aa: CASSFRQGARQETQYF; v_gene: TRBV5-1; j_gene: TRBJ2-5; abundance: NA; d_gene: TRBD1
CDR3nt: TGTGCCAGCAGCGGATGGGGGGGCCCCTACAATGAGCAGTTCTTC; CDR3aa: CASSGWGGPYNEQFF; v_gene: TRBV9; j_gene: TRBJ2-1; abundance: NA; d_gene: NA
CDR3nt: TGTGCCAGCAGTTTTCCAGGGACTTCTGAAGCTTTCTTT; CDR3aa: CASSFPGTSEAFF; v_gene: TRBV28; j_gene: TRBJ1-1; abundance: NA; d_gene: NA
CDR3nt: TGTGCCAGCAGTTTCCGGACAGGGGACTCCTACGAGCAGTACTTC; CDR3aa: CASSFRTGDSYEQYF; v_gene: TRBV6-5; j_gene: TRBJ2-7; abundance: NA; d_gene: TRBD1
CDR3nt: TGTGCCAGCAGCCACGGTACGGGACAGGGGGCGAACACCGGGGAGCTGTTTTTT; CDR3aa: CASSHGTGQGANTGELFF; v_gene: TRBV4-2; j_gene: TRBJ2-2; abundance: NA; d_gene: TRBD1
CDR3nt: TGTGCCAGTGGACAGTTCATAAAACTGTTTTTT; CDR3aa: CASGQFIKLFF; v_gene: TRBV19; j_gene: TRBJ1-4; abundance: NA; d_gene: NA
CDR3nt: TGTGCCAGCACCCAAAGGGCGGGGACAGTGTTTGAAAAACTGTTTTTT; CDR3aa: CASTQRAGTVFEKLFF; v_gene: TRBV28; j_gene: TRBJ1-4; abundance: NA; d_gene: TRBD1
CDR3nt: TGTGCCAGCGCAGGGAATGAGGATTCACCCCTCCACTTT; CDR3aa: CASAGNEDSPLHF; v_gene: TRBV18; j_gene: TRBJ1-6; abundance: NA; d_gene: NA
CDR3nt: TGTGCCACCAGCAGGGACAGGGTCTACGAGCAGTACTTC; CDR3aa: CATSRDRVYEQYF; v_gene: TRBV15; j_gene: TRBJ2-7; abundance: NA; d_gene: TRBD1
CDR3nt: TGTGCCAGCAGTTCCGCTTTTTCCCTCTACGAGCAGTACTTC; CDR3aa: CASSSAFSLYEQYF; v_gene: TRBV6-5; j_gene: TRBJ2-7; abundance: NA; d_gene: NA
CDR3nt: TGTGCCAGCAGCTTAGGCGACATTTACGAGCAGTACTTC; CDR3aa: CASSLGDIYEQYF; v_gene: TRBV11-2; j_gene: TRBJ2-7; abundance: NA; d_gene: NA
CDR3nt: TGTGCCAGCAGATCGGGACTAGCGGGCACAGATACGCAGTATTTT; CDR3aa: CASRSGLAGTDTQYF; v_gene: TRBV28; j_gene: TRBJ2-3; abundance: once; d_gene: TRBD2
CDR3nt: TGCGCCAGCAGCCAACCGTGGGGAGGGGGTAGTTCAGAAGCTTTCTTT; CDR3aa: CASSQPWGGGSSEAFF; v_gene: TRBV4-1; j_gene: TRBJ1-1; abundance: NA; d_gene: NA
CDR3nt: TGTGCCAGCCGAACCACAGGGGGAGGAACCGGGGAGCTGTTTTTT; CDR3aa: CASRTTGGGTGELFF; v_gene: TRBV19; j_gene: TRBJ2-2; abundance: few; d_gene: TRBD1
CDR3nt: TGTGCCAGCAGTGCCCCAGGGAGGGAGACCCAGTACTTC; CDR3aa: CASSAPGRETQYF; v_gene: TRBV6-1; j_gene: TRBJ2-5; abundance: NA; d_gene: NA
CDR3nt: TGTGCCAGCAGCGCCTCCGGGGGTGGGGAGACCCAGTACTTC; CDR3aa: CASSASGGGETQYF; v_gene: TRBV9; j_gene: TRBJ2-5; abundance: NA; d_gene: NA
CDR3nt: TGTGCCAGTAGTATAGATCTGGAAGTCGGGAGGTACTTC; CDR3aa: CASSIDLEVGRYF; v_gene: TRBV19; j_gene: TRBJ2-5; abundance: NA; d_gene: NA
CDR3nt: TGCGCCAGCCAACCAGCCCCGAGGGGGACGAATTCACCCCTCCACTTT; CDR3aa: CASQPAPRGTNSPLHF; v_gene: TRBV5-1; j_gene: TRBJ1-6; abundance: NA; d_gene: NA
CDR3nt: TGTGCCAGCAGCTCTCCGGGACAGGGGTATTACGAGCAGTACTTC; CDR3aa: CASSSPGQGYYEQYF; v_gene: TRBV5-4; j_gene: TRBJ2-7; abundance: NA; d_gene: TRBD1
CDR3nt: TGCGCCAGCAGCTTGGCATACGGGGGCAATCAGCCCCAGCATTTT; CDR3aa: CASSLAYGGNQPQHF; v_gene: TRBV5-1; j_gene: TRBJ1-5; abundance: NA; d_gene: NA
CDR3nt: TGTGCTAGTGGTTTGGTAGGGACAGGGGTTAGTTATGGCTACACCTTC; CDR3aa: CASGLVGTGVSYGYTF; v_gene: TRBV12-5; j_gene: TRBJ1-2; abundance: NA; d_gene: TRBD1
CDR3nt: TGTGCCAGTAGTTCCCGACTAGCGGGGACCCAAGAGACCCAGTACTTC; CDR3aa: CASSSRLAGTQETQYF; v_gene: TRBV19; j_gene: TRBJ2-5; abundance: NA; d_gene: TRBD2
CDR3nt: TGTGCCAGCAGCTCTTCGGACAGGGAGAGGAAAGGCTACACCTTC; CDR3aa: CASSSSDRERKGYTF; v_gene: TRBV11-1; j_gene: TRBJ1-2; abundance: once; d_gene: TRBD1